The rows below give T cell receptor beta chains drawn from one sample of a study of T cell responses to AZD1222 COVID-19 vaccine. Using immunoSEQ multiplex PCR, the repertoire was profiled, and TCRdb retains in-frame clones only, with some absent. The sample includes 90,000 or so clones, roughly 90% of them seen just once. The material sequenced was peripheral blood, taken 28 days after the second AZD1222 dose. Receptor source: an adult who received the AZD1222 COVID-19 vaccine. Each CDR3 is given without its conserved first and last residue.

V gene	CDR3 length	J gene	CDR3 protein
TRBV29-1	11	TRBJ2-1	SEAGLGGNEQF
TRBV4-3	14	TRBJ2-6	ASSQDYSSGANVLT
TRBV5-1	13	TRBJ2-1	ASSITGGVYNEQF
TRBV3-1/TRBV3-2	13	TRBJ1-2	ASSRLIGTSYGYT
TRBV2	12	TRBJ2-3	ASSPLEGIDTQY
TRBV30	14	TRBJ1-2	AWSVLRQGPNYGYT
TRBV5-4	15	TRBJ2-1	ASSSMGGPGSYNEQF
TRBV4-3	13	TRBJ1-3	ASSQDWDSGNTIY
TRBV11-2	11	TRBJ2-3	ASSLDRIDTQY
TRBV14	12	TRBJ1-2	ASSSRPGTYGYT
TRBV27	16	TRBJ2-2	ASSLSASWVRSTGELF
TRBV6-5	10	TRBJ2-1	ASRGRGIEQF
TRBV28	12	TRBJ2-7	ASNIRQGTHEQY
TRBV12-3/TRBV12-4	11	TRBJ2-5	ACSPVFGETQY
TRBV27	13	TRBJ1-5	ASSLSATLNQPQH
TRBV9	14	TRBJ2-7	ASSVGGGGVNYEQY
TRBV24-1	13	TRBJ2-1	ATSDPGQGNNEQF
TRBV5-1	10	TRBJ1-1	ASRVSDTEAF